This T cell receptor beta chain was found in a study of blood T cell repertoires in COVID-19. Study-wide context: From T cells, B-cell-depleted T cells, or PBMCs came the material, which was cDNA or gDNA.

All enrollees were roughly 18 to 89 years old and from about 25 US areas. Within the 2 weeks before study entry, each person in the exposed group met a COVID-19 case. The V segment lost 5 bases and the J segment 4 bases; nucleotides outside the gene matches: 9. Germline values: CDR1 SGHTS, CDR2 YDEGEE. This CDR3 comprises 15 residues. The table came from immunoSEQ multiplex PCR; TCRdb's copy has only in-frame clones and leaves some out. This sample has roughly 380,000 clones; 88% occur once, and the top ten carry just over 1%. Material for sequencing was PBMCs or T cells enriched from blood (not recorded which). This sequence joins TRBV5-8 and TRBJ2-7; 10 nucleotides align to TRBD2. This sequence was found in a woman aged 25-40 years who had been exposed to COVID-19. This CDR3 reads CASRKQGLAMYEQYF. In nucleotides, the CDR3 is TGTGCCAGCAGAAAACAGGGACTAGCGATGTACGAGCAGTACTTC.